These 9 T cell receptor beta chains were all obtained from the same sample, sequenced in a study of T-cell reconstitution after alpha-beta-depleted transplantation in children. As it was prepared, the TCRbeta library received unique molecular identifiers. TCRdb re-analysed the PCR reads in MiXCR, keeping a single row per CDR3 protein. The table lists 400,000 to 500,000 distinct CDR3 sequences, 11% of them singletons, with approximately 5% in the top ten. Here the sequenced sample was PBMCs from the stem cell graft donor, taken from the stem cell graft. The receptors come from a human donor who donated a stem cell graft to a child with acute myeloid leukemia.

Ten or more counts support this clonotype. The genes are TRBV24-1 and TRBJ2-3; perhaps TRBD2 as D (5 bases). The CDR3 loop spans 14 amino acids. Trimming shortened V by 5 bases and J by 5 bases, and 13 bases separated the two germline ends. Per the germline V gene, CDR1 is KGHDR and CDR2 is SFDVKD. CDR3 nucleotide sequence: TGTGCCACCAGTGGACGGGGAGCGGAAGATACGCAGTATTTT. Residues: CATSGRGAEDTQYF.

This clonotype was recorded at least ten times. The chain recombines TRBV3-1 with TRBJ1-6, with 8 positions matching TRBD1. Unmatched junction bases numbered 4, after V lost 4 bases and J lost 8 bases. Looked up from germline, CDR1 is LGHDT and CDR2 is YNNKEL (reference sequence). The CDR3 length is 14 residues. The CDR3 is CASSLGQGHSPLHF. Written as DNA, the CDR3 is TGTGCCAGCAGCCTCGGACAGGGACATTCACCCCTCCACTTT.

This clonotype was observed a few times. V and J are TRBV15 and TRBJ2-2; D is perhaps TRBD1 (5 bases). This CDR3 comprises 15 residues. CDR1 and CDR2 (germline): LNHNV, YYDKDF (reference sequence). V was cut by 0 bases and J by 3 bases, with 8 bases left in between. The CDR3 here is CATSRDRGHTGELFF. CDR3 DNA: TGTGCCACCAGCAGAGATAGGGGTCACACCGGGGAGCTGTTTTTT.

This clonotype has a count of ten or more. At one boundary the junction diverges from the germline segment, which might be a read error. The chain has TRBV7-7 and TRBJ2-1; a possible D gene is TRBD2 (6 bases). Germline V gene lookup returns CDR1 SSHAT and CDR2 FNYEAQ (reference sequence). The CDR3 runs to 15 residues. This chain's CDR3 is CASSWDSTPFGEQFF. The CDR3 DNA is TGTGCTAGCAGCTGGGACTCGACCCCTTTTGGTGAGCAGTTCTTC.

This clonotype was detected only once. The genes are TRBV7-2 and TRBJ2-1; 14 bases fit TRBD2. The CDR3 covers 16 residues. Germline CDR1 reads SGHTA; CDR2 reads FQGNSA. V dropped 10 bases and J dropped 8; count of bases not matched to a gene: 13. This CDR3 reads CANSSLGLAGGDEQFF. DNA of the CDR3: TGTGCCAACAGTTCCCTCGGACTAGCGGGAGGCGATGAGCAGTTCTTC.

This clonotype has only a few counts. This chain uses TRBV6-5 with TRBJ2-2; 16 bases line up with TRBD2. Germline lookup yields CDR1 MNHEY and CDR2 SVGAGI. V shed 0 bases and J 5 bases; nucleotides not matched to a gene: 6. The CDR3 is 19 amino acids. This CDR3 reads CASSYSGLAGGPGTGELFF. CDR3 DNA sequence: TGTGCCAGCAGTTACTCGGGACTAGCGGGAGGGCCAGGGACCGGGGAGCTGTTTTTT.

J is TRBJ2-1 and V is TRBV20-1; TRBD1 agrees at 10 bases. The V and J ends lost 6 bases and 6 bases, in that order; junction bases with no gene match: 8. CDR1 is DFQATT, CDR2 SNEGSKA, per germline (reference sequence). This CDR3 is 14 amino acids long. The CDR3 sequence: CSASGTGVVNEQFF. The CDR3 nucleotides are TGCAGTGCGTCGGGGACAGGGGTTGTCAATGAGCAGTTCTTC.

At least ten counts were recorded for this clonotype. J is TRBJ2-7 and V is TRBV29-1, with 8 bases fitting TRBD1. From germline, CDR1 is SQVTM and CDR2 ANQGSEA. J lost 3 bases, V lost 4 bases, and 5 bases had no gene match. The CDR3 contains 13 residues. The CDR3 reads CSVARDRSYEQYF. CDR3 DNA: TGCAGCGTTGCACGGGACAGGAGCTACGAGCAGTACTTC.

The chain is built from TRBV6-1 and TRBJ2-2; TRBD1 aligns across 8 bases. CDR3 size: 15 residues. Per the germline V gene, CDR1 is MNHNS and CDR2 is SASEGT. V shed 6 bases, J shed 1 base, and the junction held 4 bases outside the gene matches. The CDR3 DNA reads TGTGCCAGCAGGCAAGGGACAGGGAACACCGGGGAGCTGTTTTTT. Translating gives CASRQGTGNTGELFF.